This TCR beta chain originates from a study of siplizumab effects on memory and regulatory T cells. Study findings and constraints: Naive T cells seemed more diverse than memory cells and seemed major alloresponse contributors.

The protocol was immunoSEQ multiplex PCR, while the TCRdb copy is restricted to in-frame clones and leaves out a portion. The sample lists approximately 20,000 clones, around 43% occurring once. Germline V gene sequence: CDR1 MNHEY, CDR2 SVGAGI. Trimming cost V 5 bases and J 12 bases, with 17 bases left between them. The CDR3 is 13 amino acids. As concerns this clone: The antigen is not known.

Coculture of mixed lymphocyte reaction cells was performed at 37°C for more than 5 days. The sequenced material came from CFSE-low (dividing) CD4+ T cells sorted from an allogeneic mixed lymphocyte reaction. The clonotype comes from a human donor in good health; the cells came from an allogeneic mixed lymphocyte reaction. Some clones in this sample may be carry-over from other donors' samples. J is TRBJ2-1 and V is TRBV6-5; D ambiguous. The CDR3 reads CASSERFPKWQFF. The CDR3 region has the DNA TGTGCCAGCAGTGAACGATTCCCTAAGTGGCAGTTCTTC.